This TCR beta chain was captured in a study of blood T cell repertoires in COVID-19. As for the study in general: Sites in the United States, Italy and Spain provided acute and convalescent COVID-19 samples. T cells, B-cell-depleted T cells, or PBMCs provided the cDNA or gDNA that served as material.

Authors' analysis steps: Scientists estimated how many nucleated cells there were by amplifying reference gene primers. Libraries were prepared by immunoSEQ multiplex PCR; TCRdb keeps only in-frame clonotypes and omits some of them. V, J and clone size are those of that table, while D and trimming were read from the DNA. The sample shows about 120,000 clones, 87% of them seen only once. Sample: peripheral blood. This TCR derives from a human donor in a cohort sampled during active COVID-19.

The CDR3 is CATSRVVTGEAQYF. The CDR3 bases are TGTGCCACCAGCAGAGTTGTGACAGGGGAGGCCCAGTACTTC. This chain joins TRBV15 and TRBJ2-5, with 8 bases fitting TRBD1. V lost 1 base, J lost 9 bases, and 7 bases stayed unmatched. CDR1 is LNHNV and CDR2 is YYDKDF in the germline V gene (reference sequence). CDR3 length: 14 residues.